In its sample, the clone carrying this TCR beta chain was seen a few times. The antigen remains undetermined. This CDR3 is built from 14 residues. Between the trimmed V and J ends, which lost 0 bases and 7 bases, there was a span of 11 bases. Germline loops: CDR1 SGDLS, CDR2 YYNGEE. A second 7 to 11 cycle PCR used barcoded and J-beta primers. MiXCR was run by TCRdb on the 5' RACE reads, yielding one entry per CDR3 protein. The sample yields about 1.8 million distinct CDR3 sequences, about 49% seen once. This sample is part of a study of blood T cells in healthy people across ages. Study-wide points: TCR beta diversity correlated strongly with naive T cell percentage.

Sequenced material: blood. V usage is TRBV9 and J usage is TRBJ2-1, with D unclear. The clonotype was recovered from a woman aged 40-49 years in good health. The CDR3 DNA reads as TGTGCCAGCAGCGTAGGAACAAGCGATAATGAGCAGTTCTTC. Protein sequence: CASSVGTSDNEQFF. Together with reference TRBV9 and TRBJ2-1, the CDR3 gives the full variable domain: DSGVTQTPKHLITATGQRVTLRCSPRSGDLSVYWYQQSLDQGLQFLIQYYNGEERAKGNILERFSAQQFPDLHSELNLSSLELGDSALYFCASSVGTSDNEQFFGPGTRLTVL.